The source of this TCR beta chain is a study of beta chain features in type 1 diabetes. Study outcomes and limitations: TCRB CDR3 length was moderately but significantly reduced in all four CD4+ subsets of Type 1 diabetes patients.

A note on this clone: Its target is not known.

The study reverse transcribed the entire isolated RNA, so it sequenced expressed TCRB transcripts. TCRdb keeps only in-frame clones here, not all; method: immunoSEQ multiplex PCR. The sample carries hundreds of thousands of clones, roughly 12% recorded once. From germline, CDR1 is MNHEY and CDR2 SMNVEV (reference sequence). V was pared by 4 bases and J by 0 bases, with 10 bases between. The CDR3 length is 14 residues. The sequenced material came from naive CD4+ T cells from blood. This chain uses TRBV27 with TRBJ2-7, with D possibly being TRBD1 (5 bases). This receptor was identified in a man between 18 and 35 years old with type 1 diabetes. CDR3 bases: TGTGCCAGCAGTTGGGGCAGGAACTCCTACGAGCAGTACTTC. This codes for CASSWGRNSYEQYF.